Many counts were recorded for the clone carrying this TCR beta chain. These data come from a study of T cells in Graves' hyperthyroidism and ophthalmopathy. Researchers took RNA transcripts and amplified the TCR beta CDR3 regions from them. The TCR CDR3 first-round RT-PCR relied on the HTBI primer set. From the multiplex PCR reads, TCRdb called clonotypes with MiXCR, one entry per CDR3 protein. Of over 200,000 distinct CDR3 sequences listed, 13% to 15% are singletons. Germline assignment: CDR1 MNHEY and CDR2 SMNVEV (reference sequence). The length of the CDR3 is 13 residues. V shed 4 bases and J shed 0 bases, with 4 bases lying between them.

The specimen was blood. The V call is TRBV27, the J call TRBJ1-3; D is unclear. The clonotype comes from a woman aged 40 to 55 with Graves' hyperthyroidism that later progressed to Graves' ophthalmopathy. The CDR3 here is CASSSLSGNTIYF. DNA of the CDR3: TGTGCCAGCAGTTCTCTCTCTGGAAACACCATATATTTT.